The rows below give T cell receptor beta chains drawn from one sample of a study of a mutant IDH1 vaccine in newly diagnosed glioma. Clones were read by immunoSEQ multiplex PCR, and TCRdb kept only the in-frame ones, dropping some. The sample consists of tens of thousands of clones, about nine tenths of them appearing once. The sample here was PBMCs, taken from a glioma patient treated with radiotherapy, temozolomide or both. Source of these receptors: a woman between 35 and 50 years old with glioma. Each CDR3 is given without its conserved first and last residue. Fields, in order: J gene, D gene, V gene, CDR3 protein. The D gene is left open where the match is weak.

>TRBJ2-1|TRBD1|TRBV4-1
ASSQGGTGKYNEQF
>TRBJ1-1|TRBD1|TRBV5-4
ASSFNRGPEAF
>TRBJ2-2|TRBD1|TRBV5-6
ASSLLDRGHGGELF
>TRBJ2-7|TRBD1|TRBV5-1
ASSLGGYGSYEQY
>TRBJ2-3|TRBD2|TRBV29-1
SVPRGGGDTQY
>TRBJ2-6|.|TRBV4-2
ASSGGANVLT
>TRBJ1-5|TRBD1|TRBV5-1
ASSLAWIGQDYYSNQPQH
>TRBJ2-7|TRBD2|TRBV18
ASRPGRREPYEQY
>TRBJ2-3|TRBD2|TRBV6-4
ASSALAGSTDTQY
>TRBJ2-7|.|TRBV7-9
ASSPGGFYEQY
>TRBJ2-7|.|TRBV11-2
ASSLVVYEQY
>TRBJ1-4|.|TRBV6-5
ASSFRGRFNEKLF
>TRBJ1-6|.|TRBV6-5
ASSYSSGYNSPLH